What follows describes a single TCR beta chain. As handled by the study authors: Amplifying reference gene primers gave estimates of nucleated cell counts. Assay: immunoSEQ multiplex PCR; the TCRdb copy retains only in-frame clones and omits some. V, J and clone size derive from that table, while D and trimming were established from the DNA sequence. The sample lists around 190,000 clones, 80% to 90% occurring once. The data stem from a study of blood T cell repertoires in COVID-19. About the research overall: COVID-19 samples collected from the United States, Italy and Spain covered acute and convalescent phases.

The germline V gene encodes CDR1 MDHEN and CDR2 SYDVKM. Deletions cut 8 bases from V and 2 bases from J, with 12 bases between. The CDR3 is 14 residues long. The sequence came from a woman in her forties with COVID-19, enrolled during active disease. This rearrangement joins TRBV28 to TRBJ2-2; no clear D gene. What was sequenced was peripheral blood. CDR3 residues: CASAENLNTGELFF. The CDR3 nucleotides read TGTGCCAGCGCAGAAAACCTCAACACCGGGGAGCTGTTTTTT.